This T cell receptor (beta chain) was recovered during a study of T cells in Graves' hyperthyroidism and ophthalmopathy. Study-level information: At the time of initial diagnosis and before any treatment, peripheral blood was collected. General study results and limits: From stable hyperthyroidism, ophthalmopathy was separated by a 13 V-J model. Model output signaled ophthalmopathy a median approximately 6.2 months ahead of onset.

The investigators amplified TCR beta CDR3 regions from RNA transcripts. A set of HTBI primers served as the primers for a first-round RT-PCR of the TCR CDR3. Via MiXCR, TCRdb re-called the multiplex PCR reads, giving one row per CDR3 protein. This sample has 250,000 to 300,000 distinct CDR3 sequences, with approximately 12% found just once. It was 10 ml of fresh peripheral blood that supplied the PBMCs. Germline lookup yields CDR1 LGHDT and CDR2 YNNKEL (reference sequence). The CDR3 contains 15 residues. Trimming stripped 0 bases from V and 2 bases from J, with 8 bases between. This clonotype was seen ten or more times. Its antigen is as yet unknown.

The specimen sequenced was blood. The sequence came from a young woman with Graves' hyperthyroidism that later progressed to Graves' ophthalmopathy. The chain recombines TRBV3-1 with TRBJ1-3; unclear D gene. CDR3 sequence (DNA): TGTGCCAGCAGCCAAGAAGGAGGAACTGGAAACACCATATATTTT. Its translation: CASSQEGGTGNTIYF.